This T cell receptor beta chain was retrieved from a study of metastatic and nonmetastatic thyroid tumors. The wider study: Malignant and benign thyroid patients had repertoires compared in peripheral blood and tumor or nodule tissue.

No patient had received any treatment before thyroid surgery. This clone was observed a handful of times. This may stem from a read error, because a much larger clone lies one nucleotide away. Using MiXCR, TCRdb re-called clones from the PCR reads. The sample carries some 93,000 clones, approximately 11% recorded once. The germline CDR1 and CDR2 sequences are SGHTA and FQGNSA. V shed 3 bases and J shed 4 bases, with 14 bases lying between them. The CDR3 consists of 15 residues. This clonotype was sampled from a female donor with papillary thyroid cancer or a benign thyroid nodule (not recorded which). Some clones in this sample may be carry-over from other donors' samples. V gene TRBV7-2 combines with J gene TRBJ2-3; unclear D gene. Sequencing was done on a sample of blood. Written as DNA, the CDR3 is TGTGCCAGCAGCTTCGCGGTACTCCCGGCAGATACGCAGTATTTT. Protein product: CASSFAVLPADTQYF.